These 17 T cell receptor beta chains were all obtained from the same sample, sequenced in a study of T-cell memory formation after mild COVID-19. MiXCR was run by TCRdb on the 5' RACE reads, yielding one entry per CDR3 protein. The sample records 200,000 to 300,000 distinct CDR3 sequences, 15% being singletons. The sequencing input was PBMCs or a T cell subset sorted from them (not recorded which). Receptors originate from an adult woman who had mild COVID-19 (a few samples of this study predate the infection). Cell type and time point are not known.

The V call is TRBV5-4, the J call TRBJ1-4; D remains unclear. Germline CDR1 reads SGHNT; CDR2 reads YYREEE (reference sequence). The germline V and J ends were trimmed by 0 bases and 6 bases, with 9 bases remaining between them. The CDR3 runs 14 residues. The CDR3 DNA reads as TGTGCCAGCAGCTTGGACAGCAAAGATGAAAAACTGTTTTTT. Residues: CASSLDSKDEKLFF.

CDR3 coding DNA: TGTGCCACCAGCAGAGATATAGGGGAGCAGTTCTTC. This codes for CATSRDIGEQFF. The chain uses TRBV15 and TRBJ2-1; D is uncertain. The CDR3 extends over 12 amino acids. The V gene's germline CDR1 is LNHNV and CDR2 YYDKDF (reference sequence). Trimming stripped 0 bases from V and 10 bases from J, with 7 bases between.

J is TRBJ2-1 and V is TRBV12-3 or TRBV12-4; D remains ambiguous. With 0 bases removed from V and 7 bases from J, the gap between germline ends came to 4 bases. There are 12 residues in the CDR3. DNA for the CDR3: TGTGCCAGCAGTTTAGCCCGTAATGAGCAGTTCTTC. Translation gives CASSLARNEQFF.

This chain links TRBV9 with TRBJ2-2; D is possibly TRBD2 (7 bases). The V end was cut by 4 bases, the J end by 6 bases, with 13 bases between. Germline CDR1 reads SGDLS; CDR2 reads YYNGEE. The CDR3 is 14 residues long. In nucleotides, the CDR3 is TGTGCCAGCAGCCTCGGGGGGCCGGCCGGGGAGCTGTTTTTT. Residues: CASSLGGPAGELFF.

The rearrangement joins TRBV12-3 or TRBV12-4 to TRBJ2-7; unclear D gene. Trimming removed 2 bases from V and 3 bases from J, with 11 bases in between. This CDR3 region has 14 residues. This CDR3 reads CASSLSLLHYEQYF. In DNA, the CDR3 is TGTGCCAGCAGTTTATCGTTACTGCACTACGAGCAGTACTTC.

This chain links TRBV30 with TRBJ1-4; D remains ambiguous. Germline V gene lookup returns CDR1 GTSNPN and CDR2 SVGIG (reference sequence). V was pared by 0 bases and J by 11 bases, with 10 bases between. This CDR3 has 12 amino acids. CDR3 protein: CAWSVRAGKLFF. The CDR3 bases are TGTGCCTGGAGTGTTCGGGCTGGGAAACTGTTTTTT.

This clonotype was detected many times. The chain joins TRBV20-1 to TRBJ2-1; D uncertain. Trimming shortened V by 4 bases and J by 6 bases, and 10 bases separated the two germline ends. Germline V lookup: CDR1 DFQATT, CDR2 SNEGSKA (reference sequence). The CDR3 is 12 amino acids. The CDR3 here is CSAIGNPNEQFF. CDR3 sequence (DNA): TGCAGTGCTATCGGCAATCCCAATGAGCAGTTCTTC.

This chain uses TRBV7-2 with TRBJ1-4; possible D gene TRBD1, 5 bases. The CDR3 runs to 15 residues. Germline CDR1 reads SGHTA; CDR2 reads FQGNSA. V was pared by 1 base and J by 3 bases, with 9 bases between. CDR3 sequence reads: CASSLGGASNEKLFF. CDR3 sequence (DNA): TGTGCCAGCAGCTTAGGAGGGGCCTCTAATGAAAAACTGTTTTTT.

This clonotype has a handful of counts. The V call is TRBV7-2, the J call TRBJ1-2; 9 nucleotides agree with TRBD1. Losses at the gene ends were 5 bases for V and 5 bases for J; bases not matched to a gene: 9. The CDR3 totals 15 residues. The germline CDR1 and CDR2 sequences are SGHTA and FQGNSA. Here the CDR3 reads CASSITTGGKYGYTF. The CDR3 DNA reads TGTGCCAGCAGCATTACGACAGGGGGAAAGTATGGCTACACCTTC.

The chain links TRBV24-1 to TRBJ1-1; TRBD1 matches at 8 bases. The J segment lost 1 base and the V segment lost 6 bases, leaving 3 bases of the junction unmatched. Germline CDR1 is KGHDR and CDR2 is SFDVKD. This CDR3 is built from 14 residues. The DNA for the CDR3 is TGTGCCACCAGTCGGACAGGGCCGAACACTGAAGCTTTCTTT. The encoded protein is CATSRTGPNTEAFF.

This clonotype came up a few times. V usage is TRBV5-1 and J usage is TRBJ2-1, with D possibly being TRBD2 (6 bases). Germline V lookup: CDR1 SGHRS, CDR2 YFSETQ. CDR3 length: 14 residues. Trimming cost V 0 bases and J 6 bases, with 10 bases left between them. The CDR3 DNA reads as TGCGCCAGCAGCTTGGGCGGGGAGTTCAATGAGCAGTTCTTC. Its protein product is CASSLGGEFNEQFF. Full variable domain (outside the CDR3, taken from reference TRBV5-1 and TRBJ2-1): KAGVTQTPRYLIKTRGQQVTLSCSPISGHRSVSWYQQTPGQGLQFLFEYFSETQRNKGNFPGRFSGRQFSNSRSEMNVSTLELGDSALYLCASSLGGEFNEQFFGPGTRLTVL.

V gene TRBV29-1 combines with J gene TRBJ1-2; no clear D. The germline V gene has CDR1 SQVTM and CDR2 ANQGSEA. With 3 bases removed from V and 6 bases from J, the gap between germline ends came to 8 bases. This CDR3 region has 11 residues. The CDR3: CSVETLNGYTF. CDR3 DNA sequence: TGCAGCGTTGAGACCCTCAATGGCTACACCTTC.

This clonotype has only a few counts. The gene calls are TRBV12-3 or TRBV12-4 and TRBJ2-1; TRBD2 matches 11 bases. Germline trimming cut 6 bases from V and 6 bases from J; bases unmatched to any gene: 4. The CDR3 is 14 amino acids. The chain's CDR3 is CASRGLAASNEQFF. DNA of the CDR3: TGTGCCAGCAGGGGACTAGCGGCGAGCAATGAGCAGTTCTTC.

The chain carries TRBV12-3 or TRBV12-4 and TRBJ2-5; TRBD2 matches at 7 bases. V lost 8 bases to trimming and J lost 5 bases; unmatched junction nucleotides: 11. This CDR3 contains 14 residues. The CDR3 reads CASLGLAEWETQYF. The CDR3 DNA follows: TGTGCCAGCTTAGGGCTAGCGGAATGGGAGACCCAGTACTTC.

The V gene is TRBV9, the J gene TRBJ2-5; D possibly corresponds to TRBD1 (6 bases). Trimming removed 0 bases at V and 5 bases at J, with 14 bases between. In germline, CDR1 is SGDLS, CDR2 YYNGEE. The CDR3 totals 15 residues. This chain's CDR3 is CASSVDGKRGETQYF. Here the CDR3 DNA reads TGTGCCAGCAGCGTAGACGGGAAAAGGGGGGAGACCCAGTACTTC.

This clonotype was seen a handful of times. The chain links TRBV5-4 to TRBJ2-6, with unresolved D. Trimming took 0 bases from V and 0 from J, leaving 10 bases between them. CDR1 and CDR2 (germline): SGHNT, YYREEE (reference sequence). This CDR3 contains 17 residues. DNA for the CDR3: TGTGCCAGCAGCTTGGCCGGGCTCGTCTCTGGGGCCAACGTCCTGACTTTC. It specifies CASSLAGLVSGANVLTF. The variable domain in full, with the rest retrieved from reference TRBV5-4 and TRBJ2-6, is ETGVTQSPTHLIKTRGQQVTLRCSSQSGHNTVSWYQQALGQGPQFIFQYYREEENGRGNFPPRFSGLQFPNYSSELNVNALELDDSALYLCASSLAGLVSGANVLTFGAGSRLTVL.

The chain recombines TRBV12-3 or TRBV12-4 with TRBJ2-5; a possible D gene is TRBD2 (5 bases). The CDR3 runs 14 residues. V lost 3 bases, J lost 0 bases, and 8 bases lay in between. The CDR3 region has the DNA TGTGCCAGCAGTTTTTGGGGAGACCAAGAGACCCAGTACTTC. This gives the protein CASSFWGDQETQYF.